The T cell receptor (beta chain) described here comes from a study of spatial heterogeneity in lung cancer. TCRdb independently ran MiXCR on the 5' RACE reads; one entry per CDR3 protein. The sample has tens of thousands of distinct CDR3 sequences, 5.4% seen once. This clonotype was seen repeatedly, ten times or more. CDR3 length equals 16 residues. Germline-derived CDR1 and CDR2 are MNHEY and SVGEGT. V was trimmed by 6 bases and J by 2 bases, leaving 17 bases between them. The time point is: blood at routine non-recurrence follow-up after resection. The source was PBMCs, collected at follow-up. This receptor was taken from a female donor with early-stage non-small cell lung cancer. V usage is TRBV6-2 or TRBV6-3 and J usage is TRBJ1-5; D unresolved. CDR3 coding DNA: TGTGCCAGCAGCCCCTCCATAGGTCCGGGCAATCAGCCCCAGCATTTT. Protein sequence: CASSPSIGPGNQPQHF.